This TCR beta chain was profiled in a study of blood T cell repertoires in COVID-19. As for the study in general: Spain, Italy and the United States supplied samples that represented acute and convalescent COVID-19. T cells, B-cell-depleted T cells, or PBMCs provided the cDNA or gDNA that served as material.

From germline, CDR1 is LNHNV and CDR2 YYDKDF (reference sequence). V shed 2 bases and J shed 4 bases, with 18 bases lying between them. The CDR3 contains 17 residues. This clone was observed a single time. Study processing details: From reference gene primer amplification, estimates of nucleated cell counts were derived. Measured with immunoSEQ multiplex PCR; TCRdb has only the in-frame clones, and not every one. That table furnishes V, J and clone size, whereas the DNA furnished D and trimming. The sample has about 120,000 clones, approximately 78% seen once. V gene TRBV15 combines with J gene TRBJ1-3; D is unclear. The sequencing input was peripheral blood. The clonotype was recovered from an older man with acute or convalescent COVID-19. CDR3 sequence: CATSRLLSHSSGNTIYF. CDR3 in DNA: TGTGCCACCAGCAGACTTCTCTCCCACTCTTCCGGAAACACCATATATTTT.